Listed here are 5 T cell receptor beta chains from one sample, sequenced in a study of blood T cell repertoires in COVID-19. Only in-frame clones appear in the TCRdb table, and some are missing; sequencing was by immunoSEQ multiplex PCR. Of about 80,000 clones in the sample, roughly four fifths were seen once. The sequencing sample was made of peripheral blood. The receptors come from a human donor in a cohort sampled during active COVID-19.

The chain has TRBV21-1 and TRBJ2-2; the table assigns TRBD2, which was not confirmed against the DNA. TRBV21-1 is tagged as a pseudogene. CDR3 size: 16 residues. The chain's CDR3 is CASSPWASGGAGELFF. The CDR3 DNA sequence: TGTGCCAGCAGCCCGTGGGCTAGCGGGGGGGCGGGGGAGCTGTTTTTT.

J is TRBJ2-5 and V is TRBV2; D is unclear. V lost 7 bases and J 5 bases, leaving 5 bases between the germline ends. CDR3 length: 10 amino acids. The germline V gene encodes CDR1 SNHLY and CDR2 FYNNEI. The chain's CDR3 is CASTRETQYF. For the CDR3, the DNA is TGTGCCAGCACTCGGGAGACCCAGTACTTC. Complete variable domain (other parts from reference TRBV2 and TRBJ2-5): EPEVTQTPSHQVTQMGQEVILRCVPISNHLYFYWYRQILGQKVEFLVSFYNNEISEKSEIFDDQFSVERPDGSNFTLKIRSTKLEDSAMYFCASTRETQYFGPGTRLLVL.

The chain carries TRBV29-1 and TRBJ1-1, with 7 bases matching TRBD1. The V and J ends lost 8 bases and 1 base, in that order; junction bases with no gene match: 7. From germline, CDR1 is SQVTM and CDR2 ANQGSEA. CDR3 size: 13 residues. In DNA, the CDR3 is TGCAGCACTTCAGGGGGTTGGAACACTGAAGCTTTCTTT. Amino acids: CSTSGGWNTEAFF.

This rearrangement joins TRBV4-1 to TRBJ2-3; no firm D call. Germline lookup yields CDR1 MGHRA and CDR2 YSYEKL. The CDR3 is 18 residues long. Trimming took 4 bases from V and 1 from J, leaving 21 bases between them. The CDR3 loop is CASSPNGGAPSGTDTQYF. In nucleotides, the CDR3 is TGCGCCAGCAGCCCCAACGGTGGAGCCCCTTCTGGCACAGATACGCAGTATTTT.

CDR3 DNA: TGTGCCAGCTCACCAAGGACAGGGACCTACGAGCAGTACTTC. Residues: CASSPRTGTYEQYF. This chain connects TRBV18 to TRBJ2-7; TRBD1 matches 8 bases. V was pared by 2 bases and J by 2 bases, with 2 bases of the junction left unmatched. Germline assignment: CDR1 KGHSH and CDR2 LQKENI. CDR3 length equals 14 residues.